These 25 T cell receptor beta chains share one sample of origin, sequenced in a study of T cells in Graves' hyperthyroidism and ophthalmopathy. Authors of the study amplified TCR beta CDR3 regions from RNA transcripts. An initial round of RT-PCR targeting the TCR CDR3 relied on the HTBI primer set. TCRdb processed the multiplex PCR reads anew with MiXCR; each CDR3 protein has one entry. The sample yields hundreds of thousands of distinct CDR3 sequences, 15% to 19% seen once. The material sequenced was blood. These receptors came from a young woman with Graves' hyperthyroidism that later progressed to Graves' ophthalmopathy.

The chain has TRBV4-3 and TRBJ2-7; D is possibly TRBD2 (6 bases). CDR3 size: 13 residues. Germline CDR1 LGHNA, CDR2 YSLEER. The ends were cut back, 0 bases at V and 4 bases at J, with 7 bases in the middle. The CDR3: CASSQDREYEQYF. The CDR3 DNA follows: TGCGCCAGCAGCCAAGATCGGGAGTACGAGCAGTACTTC.

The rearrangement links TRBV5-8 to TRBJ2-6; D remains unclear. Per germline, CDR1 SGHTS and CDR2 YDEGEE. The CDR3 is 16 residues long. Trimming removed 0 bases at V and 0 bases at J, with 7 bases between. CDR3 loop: CASSLARSSGANVLTF. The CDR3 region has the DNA TGTGCCAGCAGCTTGGCCCGCTCCTCTGGGGCCAACGTCCTGACTTTC.

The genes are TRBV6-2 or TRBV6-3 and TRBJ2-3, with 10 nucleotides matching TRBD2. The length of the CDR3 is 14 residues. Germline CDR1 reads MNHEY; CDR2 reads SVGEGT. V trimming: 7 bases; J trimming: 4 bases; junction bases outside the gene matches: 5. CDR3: CASTPSGRADTQYF. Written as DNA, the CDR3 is TGTGCCAGCACCCCTAGCGGGAGAGCAGATACGCAGTATTTT.

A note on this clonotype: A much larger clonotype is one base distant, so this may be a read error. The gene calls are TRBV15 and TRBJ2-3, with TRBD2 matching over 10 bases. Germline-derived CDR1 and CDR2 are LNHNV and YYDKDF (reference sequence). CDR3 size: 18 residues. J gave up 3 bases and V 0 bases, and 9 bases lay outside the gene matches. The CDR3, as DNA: TGTGCCACCAGCAGAGATTACACCCTAGCGGGAGCAACAGATACGCAGTATTTT. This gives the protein CATSRDYTLAGATDTQYF.

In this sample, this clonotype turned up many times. In DNA, the CDR3 is TGTGCCAGCTCACCACCGGGACTAGAGGGCCGATCGACGCAGTATTTT. Amino acid sequence: CASSPPGLEGRSTQYF. The gene calls are TRBV18 and TRBJ2-3; 8 nucleotides line up with TRBD2. V lost 0 bases, J lost 9 bases, and 11 bases stayed unmatched. CDR3 length: 16 amino acids. Germline V lookup: CDR1 KGHSH, CDR2 LQKENI.

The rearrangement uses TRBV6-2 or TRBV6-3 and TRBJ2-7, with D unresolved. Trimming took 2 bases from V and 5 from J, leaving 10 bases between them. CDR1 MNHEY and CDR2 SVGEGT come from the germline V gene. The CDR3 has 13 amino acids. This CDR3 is CASSYQRKDEQYF. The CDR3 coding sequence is TGTGCCAGCAGTTACCAGCGTAAGGACGAGCAGTACTTC.

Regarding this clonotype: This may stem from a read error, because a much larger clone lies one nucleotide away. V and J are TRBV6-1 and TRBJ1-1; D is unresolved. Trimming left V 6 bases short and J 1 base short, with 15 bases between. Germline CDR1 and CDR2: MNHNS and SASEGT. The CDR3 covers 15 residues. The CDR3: CASSSGLTRNTEAFF. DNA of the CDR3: TGTGCCAGCAGCTCGGGGTTAACCAGGAACACTGAAGCTTTCTTT.

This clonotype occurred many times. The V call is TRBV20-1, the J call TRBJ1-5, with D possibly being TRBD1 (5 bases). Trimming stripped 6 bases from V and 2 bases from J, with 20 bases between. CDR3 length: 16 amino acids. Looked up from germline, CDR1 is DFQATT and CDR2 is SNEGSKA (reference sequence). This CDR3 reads CSASPGTAARNQPQHF. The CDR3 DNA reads TGCAGTGCCAGTCCCGGGACGGCGGCCCGCAATCAGCCCCAGCATTTT.

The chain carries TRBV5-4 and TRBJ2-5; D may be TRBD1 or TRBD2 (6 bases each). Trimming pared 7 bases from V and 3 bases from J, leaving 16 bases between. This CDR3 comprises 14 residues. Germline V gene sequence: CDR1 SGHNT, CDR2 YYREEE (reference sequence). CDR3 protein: CASARGQGKETQYF. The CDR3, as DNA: TGTGCCAGCGCCCGGGGGCAGGGTAAAGAGACCCAGTACTTC. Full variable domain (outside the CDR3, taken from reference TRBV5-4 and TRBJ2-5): ETGVTQSPTHLIKTRGQQVTLRCSSQSGHNTVSWYQQALGQGPQFIFQYYREEENGRGNFPPRFSGLQFPNYSSELNVNALELDDSALYLCASARGQGKETQYFGPGTRLLVL.

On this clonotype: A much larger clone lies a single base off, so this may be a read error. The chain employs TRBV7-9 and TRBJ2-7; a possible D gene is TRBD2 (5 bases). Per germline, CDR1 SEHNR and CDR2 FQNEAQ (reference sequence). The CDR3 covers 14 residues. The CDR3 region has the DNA TGTGTCAGCAGCTTAGCCTCGGGGACCTACGAGCAGTACTTC. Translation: CVSSLASGTYEQYF.

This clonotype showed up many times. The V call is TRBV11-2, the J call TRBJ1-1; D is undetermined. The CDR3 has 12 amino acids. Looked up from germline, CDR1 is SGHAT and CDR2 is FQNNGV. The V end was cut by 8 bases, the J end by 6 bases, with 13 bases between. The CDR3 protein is CASLTKGSEAFF. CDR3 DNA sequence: TGTGCCAGCCTAACCAAGGGCTCTGAAGCTTTCTTT.

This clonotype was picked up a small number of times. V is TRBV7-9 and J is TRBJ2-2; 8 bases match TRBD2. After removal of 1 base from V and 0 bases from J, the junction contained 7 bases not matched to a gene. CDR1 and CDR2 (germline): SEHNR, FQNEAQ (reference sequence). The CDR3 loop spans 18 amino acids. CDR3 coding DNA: TGTGCCAGCAGCTTAGTGGTGCTAGCGGGCGCGAACACCGGGGAGCTGTTTTTT. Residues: CASSLVVLAGANTGELFF.

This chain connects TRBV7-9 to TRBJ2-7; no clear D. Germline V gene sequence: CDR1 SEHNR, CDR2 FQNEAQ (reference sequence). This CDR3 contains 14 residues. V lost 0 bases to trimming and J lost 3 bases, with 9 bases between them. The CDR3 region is CASSLAVTNYEQYF. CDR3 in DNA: TGTGCCAGCAGCTTAGCTGTGACAAACTACGAGCAGTACTTC.

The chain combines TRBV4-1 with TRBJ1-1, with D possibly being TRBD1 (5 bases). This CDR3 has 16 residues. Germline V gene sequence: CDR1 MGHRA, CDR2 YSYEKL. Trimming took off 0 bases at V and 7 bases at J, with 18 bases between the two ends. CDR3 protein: CASSQDLTRTFNEAFF. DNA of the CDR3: TGCGCCAGCAGCCAAGATTTAACGAGGACATTCAATGAAGCTTTCTTT.

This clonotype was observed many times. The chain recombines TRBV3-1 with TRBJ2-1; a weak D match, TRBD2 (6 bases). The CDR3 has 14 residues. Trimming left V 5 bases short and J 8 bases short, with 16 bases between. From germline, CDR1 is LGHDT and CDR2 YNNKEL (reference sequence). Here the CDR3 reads CASSKAYRRDEQFF. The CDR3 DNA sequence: TGTGCCAGCAGCAAAGCGTACAGGAGGGATGAGCAGTTCTTC.

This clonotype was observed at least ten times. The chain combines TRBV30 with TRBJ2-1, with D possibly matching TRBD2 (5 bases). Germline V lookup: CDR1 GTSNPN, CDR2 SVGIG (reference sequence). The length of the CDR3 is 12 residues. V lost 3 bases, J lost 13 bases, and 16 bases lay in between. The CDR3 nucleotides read TGTGCCTGGAGCTCTTCTACTAGGATCCAGTTCTTC. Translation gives CAWSSSTRIQFF.

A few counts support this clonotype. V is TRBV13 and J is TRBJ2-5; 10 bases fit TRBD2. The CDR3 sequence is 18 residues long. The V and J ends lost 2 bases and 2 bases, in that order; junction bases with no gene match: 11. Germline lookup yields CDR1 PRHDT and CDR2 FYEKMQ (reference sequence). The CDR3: CASSLRLAGEGKQETQYF. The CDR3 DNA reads TGTGCCAGCAGCTTAAGGCTAGCGGGAGAGGGTAAACAAGAGACCCAGTACTTC.

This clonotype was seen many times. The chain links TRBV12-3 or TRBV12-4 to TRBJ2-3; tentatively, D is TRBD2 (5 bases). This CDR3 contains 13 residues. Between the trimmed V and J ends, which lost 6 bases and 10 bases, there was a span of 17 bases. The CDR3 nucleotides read TGTGCCAGCAGCCCGGAGGCATGGGGTCCGCAGTATTTT. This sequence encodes CASSPEAWGPQYF.

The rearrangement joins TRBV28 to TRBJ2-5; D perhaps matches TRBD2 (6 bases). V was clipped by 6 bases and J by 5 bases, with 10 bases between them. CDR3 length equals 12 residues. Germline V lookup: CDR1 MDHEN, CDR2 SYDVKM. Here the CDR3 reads CASRLASETQYF. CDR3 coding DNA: TGTGCCAGCAGGCTAGCGTCGGAGACCCAGTACTTC.

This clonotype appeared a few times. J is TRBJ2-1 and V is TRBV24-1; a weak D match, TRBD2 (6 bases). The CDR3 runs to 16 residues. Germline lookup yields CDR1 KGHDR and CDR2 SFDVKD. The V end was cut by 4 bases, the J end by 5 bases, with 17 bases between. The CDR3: CATSDGGEAFHNEQFF. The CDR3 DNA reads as TGTGCCACCAGTGACGGAGGGGAAGCATTCCACAATGAGCAGTTCTTC.

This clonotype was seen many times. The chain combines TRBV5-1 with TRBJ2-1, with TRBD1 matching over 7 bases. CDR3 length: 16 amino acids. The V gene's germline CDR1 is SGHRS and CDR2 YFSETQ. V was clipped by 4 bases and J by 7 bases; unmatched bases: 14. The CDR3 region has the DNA TGCGCCAGCAGCCCTACGACAGGGCCGTACGAGAATGAGCAGTTCTTC. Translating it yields CASSPTTGPYENEQFF. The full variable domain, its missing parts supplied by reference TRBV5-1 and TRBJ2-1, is KAGVTQTPRYLIKTRGQQVTLSCSPISGHRSVSWYQQTPGQGLQFLFEYFSETQRNKGNFPGRFSGRQFSNSRSEMNVSTLELGDSALYLCASSPTTGPYENEQFFGPGTRLTVL.

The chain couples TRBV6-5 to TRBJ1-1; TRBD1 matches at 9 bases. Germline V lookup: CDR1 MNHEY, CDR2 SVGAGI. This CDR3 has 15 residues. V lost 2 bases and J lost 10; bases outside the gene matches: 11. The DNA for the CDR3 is TGTGCCAGCAGTTACACTTTCAGTGACAGGGGGTCAGCTTTCTTT. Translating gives CASSYTFSDRGSAFF.

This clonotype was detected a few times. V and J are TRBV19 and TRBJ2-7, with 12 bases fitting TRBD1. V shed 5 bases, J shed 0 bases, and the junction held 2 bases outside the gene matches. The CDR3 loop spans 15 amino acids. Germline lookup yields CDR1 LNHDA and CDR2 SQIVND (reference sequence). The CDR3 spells CASSSGQGASYEQYF. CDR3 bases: TGTGCCAGTAGTTCGGGACAGGGGGCCTCCTACGAGCAGTACTTC. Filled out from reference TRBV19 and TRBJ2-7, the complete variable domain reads DGGITQSPKYLFRKEGQNVTLSCEQNLNHDAMYWYRQDPGQGLRLIYYSQIVNDFQKGDIAEGYSVSREKKESFPLTVTSAQKNPTAFYLCASSSGQGASYEQYFGPGTRLTVT.

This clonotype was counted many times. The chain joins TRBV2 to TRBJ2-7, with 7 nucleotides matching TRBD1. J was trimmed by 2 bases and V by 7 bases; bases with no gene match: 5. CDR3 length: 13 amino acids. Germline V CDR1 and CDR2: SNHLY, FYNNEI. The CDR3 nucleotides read TGTGCCAGCATGACAGGGAGTACCTACGAGCAGTACTTC. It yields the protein CASMTGSTYEQYF. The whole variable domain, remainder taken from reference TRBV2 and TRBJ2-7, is EPEVTQTPSHQVTQMGQEVILRCVPISNHLYFYWYRQILGQKVEFLVSFYNNEISEKSEIFDDQFSVERPDGSNFTLKIRSTKLEDSAMYFCASMTGSTYEQYFGPGTRLTVT.

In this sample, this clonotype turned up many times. In DNA form, the CDR3 reads TGTGCCAGCAGCTTACAAGGGAACTATGGCTACACCTTC. Amino acids: CASSLQGNYGYTF. J is TRBJ1-2 and V is TRBV7-9; D unresolved. CDR3 length: 13 amino acids. Trimming pared 2 bases from V and 2 bases from J, leaving 6 bases between. The germline CDR1 and CDR2 sequences are SEHNR and FQNEAQ (reference sequence). Variable domain in full (rest from reference TRBV7-9 and TRBJ1-2): DTGVSQNPRHKITKRGQNVTFRCDPISEHNRLYWYRQTLGQGPEFLTYFQNEAQLEKSRLLSDRFSAERPKGSFSTLEIQRTEQGDSAMYLCASSLQGNYGYTFGSGTRLTVV.